Presented here are 22 T cell receptor beta chains from one specimen sequenced in a study of Ad26.COV2.S vaccination and SARS-CoV-2 variants. Assay: immunoSEQ multiplex PCR; the TCRdb copy retains only in-frame clones and omits some. The sample gives some 190,000 clones, about 83% of which show up once; under 7.5% is in the top ten. The sequencing used peripheral blood, collected after recovery from COVID-19. These receptors all come from a human donor who had recovered from COVID-19.

The chain joins TRBV9 to TRBJ1-3; D ambiguous. V lost 1 base, J lost 4 bases, and 6 bases lay in between. CDR3 length: 13 amino acids. Germline-derived CDR1 and CDR2 are SGDLS and YYNGEE. CDR3 loop: CASSVFPGNTIYF. The DNA for the CDR3 is TGTGCCAGCAGCGTATTCCCCGGAAACACCATATATTTT.

The chain links TRBV29-1 to TRBJ1-1; D not resolved. V was trimmed by 6 bases and J by 3 bases, leaving 5 bases between them. This CDR3 contains 10 residues. Germline-derived CDR1 and CDR2 are SQVTM and ANQGSEA. CDR3 amino acids: CSVRDTEAFF. As DNA, the CDR3 is TGCAGCGTGAGGGACACTGAAGCTTTCTTT.

The chain joins TRBV7-2 to TRBJ2-7; 11 bases line up with TRBD2. From germline, CDR1 is SGHTA and CDR2 FQGNSA. Trimming took 0 bases from V and 5 from J; bases not matched to a gene: 3. CDR3 length: 15 residues. CDR3 amino acids: CASSLAATSGDEQYF. The CDR3 DNA sequence: TGTGCCAGCAGCTTAGCAGCGACTAGCGGGGACGAGCAGTACTTC.

The chain joins TRBV5-6 to TRBJ1-5; D not certain. Trimming took 4 bases from V and 1 from J, leaving 15 bases between them. CDR1 is SGHDT, CDR2 YYEEEE, per germline. The CDR3 runs to 16 residues. As DNA, the CDR3 is TGTGCCAGCAGCCGGTGGGAGCCAAGGAGCAATCAGCCCCAGCATTTT. Its translation: CASSRWEPRSNQPQHF.

The V and J genes are TRBV2 and TRBJ1-2; 8 bases map to TRBD1. Trimming at V came to 7 bases and at J to 6 bases, leaving 10 bases not matched to a gene. Germline V gene lookup returns CDR1 SNHLY and CDR2 FYNNEI. The CDR3 is 14 amino acids. CDR3 DNA: TGTGCCAGCAACAACCCCGGACAGGGCGATGGCTACACCTTC. It specifies CASNNPGQGDGYTF.

This clone was counted a single time. The chain combines TRBV25-1 with TRBJ1-1; 7 bases fit TRBD1. This CDR3 spans 13 amino acids. Germline V gene lookup returns CDR1 MGHDK and CDR2 SYGVNS. J was trimmed by 4 bases and V by 5 bases; bases with no gene match: 4. Here the CDR3 DNA reads TGTGCCAGCAGTAACAGGGGCGGCACTGAAGCTTTCTTT. It is translated as CASSNRGGTEAFF.

This chain joins TRBV24-1 and TRBJ2-3, with 7 bases identical to TRBD1. CDR1 and CDR2 from the germline V gene are KGHDR and SFDVKD. The V segment lost 4 bases and the J segment 3 bases; nucleotides outside the gene matches: 9. CDR3 length: 16 residues. In DNA, the CDR3 is TGTGCCACCAGTGAACCGACAGGGACCGGGACAGATACGCAGTATTTT. Its translation is CATSEPTGTGTDTQYF.

J is TRBJ1-2 and V is TRBV5-4; D unclear. V dropped 0 bases and J dropped 8 bases, with 14 bases sitting between them. This CDR3 is 14 amino acids long. CDR1 SGHNT and CDR2 YYREEE come from the germline V gene (reference sequence). This chain's CDR3 is CASSLVTLSEGYTF. The CDR3 DNA reads as TGTGCCAGCAGCTTGGTAACCCTTTCGGAGGGCTACACCTTC.

The chain links TRBV6-5 to TRBJ1-1; D may be TRBD1 (5 bases). V gave up 7 bases and J gave up 1 base, with 13 bases separating them. This CDR3 region has 14 residues. Germline V gene lookup returns CDR1 MNHEY and CDR2 SVGAGI. DNA for the CDR3: TGTGCCAGCAAGGCAGGGACGTGGAACACTGAAGCTTTCTTT. Translated, it gives CASKAGTWNTEAFF.

J is TRBJ2-3 and V is TRBV19; D unclear. Trimming removed 1 base from V and 2 bases from J, with 7 bases in between. Looked up from germline, CDR1 is LNHDA and CDR2 is SQIVND (reference sequence). The CDR3 has 14 residues. CDR3 amino acids: CASSIGRTTDTQYF. The DNA for the CDR3 is TGTGCCAGTAGTATAGGCAGGACCACAGATACGCAGTATTTT.

The chain employs TRBV5-5 and TRBJ1-2; tentatively, D is TRBD1 (5 bases). CDR3 size: 15 residues. Per the germline V gene, CDR1 is SGHKS and CDR2 is YYEKEE (reference sequence). Trimming removed 4 bases at V and 2 bases at J, with 15 bases between. CDR3 DNA sequence: TGTGCCAGCAGCACGCTAGCCAGGGAAAACTATGGCTACACCTTC. It codes for CASSTLARENYGYTF.

J is TRBJ1-4 and V is TRBV19; 8 bases map to TRBD1. CDR1 is LNHDA and CDR2 is SQIVND in the germline V gene (reference sequence). Germline trimming cut 6 bases from V and 7 bases from J; bases unmatched to any gene: 13. The CDR3 is 16 residues long. CDR3 nucleotide sequence: TGTGCCAGTAGCTTCGGGCAAGGACAGGGAAGTGAAAAACTGTTTTTT. As protein: CASSFGQGQGSEKLFF.

The V and J genes are TRBV19 and TRBJ1-2, with 7 bases lining up with TRBD1. V was pared by 6 bases and J by 4 bases, with 8 bases of the junction left unmatched. This CDR3 is 14 amino acids long. Germline V CDR1 and CDR2: LNHDA, SQIVND (reference sequence). CDR3 in amino acids: CASRDRDRGYGYTF. CDR3 in DNA: TGTGCCAGTAGAGACAGGGATCGCGGCTATGGCTACACCTTC.

This chain connects TRBV5-1 to TRBJ2-7; 8 bases match TRBD1. Germline V gene data show CDR1 as SGHRS and CDR2 as YFSETQ. This CDR3 has 15 amino acids. The ends lost 5 bases at V and 0 bases at J; junction bases unmatched: 7. The CDR3 loop is CASRPGTGPSYEQYF. CDR3 sequence (DNA): TGCGCCAGCAGACCTGGGACAGGACCCTCCTACGAGCAGTACTTC.

V usage is TRBV3-1 (or the pseudogene TRBV3-2) and J usage is TRBJ2-7; 10 positions match TRBD2. This CDR3 is 14 amino acids long. Germline loops: CDR1 LGHDT, CDR2 YNNKEL (reference sequence). The J segment lost 6 bases and the V segment lost 4 bases, leaving 6 bases of the junction unmatched. The CDR3 DNA follows: TGTGCCAGCAGCCCAAGCGGGAGGGCTTCCGAGCAGTACTTC. Encoded protein: CASSPSGRASEQYF.

The chain recombines TRBV28 with TRBJ2-5, with a tentative D call TRBD2 (7 bases). The V and J ends lost 3 bases and 1 base respectively, with 9 bases between them. The CDR3 runs to 14 residues. Per the germline V gene, CDR1 is MDHEN and CDR2 is SYDVKM. CDR3 in DNA: TGTGCCAGCAGTTTCCGGGGGGCCCAAGAGACCCAGTACTTC. Protein product: CASSFRGAQETQYF.

This clone showed up just a few times. The genes are TRBV30 and TRBJ2-5; D may be TRBD2 (5 bases). Germline-derived CDR1 and CDR2 are GTSNPN and SVGIG (reference sequence). The CDR3 has 11 amino acids. V lost 6 bases to trimming and J lost 5 bases, with 10 bases between them. The CDR3 loop reads CACVKRETQYF. The CDR3 DNA reads TGTGCCTGCGTTAAGCGGGAGACCCAGTACTTC. Variable domain in full (rest from reference TRBV30 and TRBJ2-5): SQTIHQWPATLVQPVGSPLSLECTVEGTSNPNLYWYRQAAGRGLQLLFYSVGIGQISSEVPQNLSASRPQDRQFILSSKKLLLSDSGFYLCACVKRETQYFGPGTRLLVL.

This chain links TRBV9 with TRBJ2-7; D unclear. This CDR3 comprises 14 residues. Germline CDR1 is SGDLS and CDR2 is YYNGEE. V shed 2 bases and J shed 0 bases, with 9 bases lying between them. CDR3 amino acids: CASSVSSTSYEQYF. The CDR3 bases are TGTGCCAGCAGCGTGTCATCCACCTCCTACGAGCAGTACTTC.

The CDR3 sequence: CASSLSTGLAGEGETQYF. CDR3 coding DNA: TGTGCCAGCAGCTTATCAACGGGACTAGCGGGGGAAGGAGAGACCCAGTACTTC. V gene TRBV7-8 combines with J gene TRBJ2-5; 14 positions match TRBD2. The CDR3 spans 18 residues. Germline V gene data show CDR1 as SGHVS and CDR2 as FQNEAQ. The V gene end was trimmed by 2 bases and the J gene end by 4 bases; junction bases not matched to a gene: 9.

J is TRBJ2-5 and V is TRBV5-1; 12 positions match TRBD2. In germline, CDR1 is SGHRS, CDR2 YFSETQ. This CDR3 spans 16 amino acids. With V trimmed by 4 bases and J by 5 bases, 9 bases remained unmatched. CDR3: CASSGFLAGGMETQYF. The CDR3 DNA follows: TGCGCCAGCAGCGGCTTTCTAGCGGGGGGGATGGAGACCCAGTACTTC.

The chain is built from TRBV25-1 and TRBJ1-2; tentative D call: TRBD1 (5 bases). The CDR3 sequence is 14 residues long. The V gene's germline CDR1 is MGHDK and CDR2 SYGVNS. Trimming took off 0 bases at V and 4 bases at J, with 9 bases between the two ends. The CDR3 protein is CASSEYFDSYGYTF. CDR3 sequence (DNA): TGTGCCAGCAGTGAATATTTTGACAGCTATGGCTACACCTTC.

The chain joins TRBV2 to TRBJ2-6; D unresolved. There are 13 residues in the CDR3. V dropped 9 bases and J dropped 0 bases, with 6 bases sitting between them. The germline gives CDR1 SNHLY, CDR2 FYNNEI. This chain's CDR3 is CARRSSGANVLTF. As DNA, the CDR3 is TGTGCCAGGAGGAGCTCTGGGGCCAACGTCCTGACTTTC.